This T cell receptor (beta chain) was observed in a study of blood T cell repertoires in COVID-19 (dated by TCRdb to about 2020). A note on the overall study: Collaborator samples came from the United States, Italy and Spain and covered acute and convalescent phases of COVID-19. HLA class I and class II types, where available, came from metadata supplied by the sample provider rather than from assay-based typing. Deeply sampled blood TCRbeta repertoires from subjects exposed to, actively infected with, or recovered from COVID-19 were included in the dataset. The samples were drawn from the first 160 participants of the ongoing ImmuneRACE study and from some 1,300 subjects provided by 6 global collaborators. The material from the prospective study consisted of cDNA or gDNA derived from T cells, B-cell-depleted T cells, or PBMCs. Nearly every sample came with metadata listing a de-identified subject ID, COVID-19 status, age in years and sex. A freely available public database, intended as a resource for researchers studying the immune response to SARS-CoV-2, is where the repertoires were released. Results and caveats for the whole study, not just this receptor: How much clinical and demographic metadata was included differed by source and by participant, and the metadata was provided uncurated.

Participants in the prospective study were aged about 18 to 100 years, lived in 24 United States geographic areas, and enrolled through a virtual design. Cohort assignment in the prospective study relied on participant-reported clinical history from a screening survey and a study questionnaire. Exposed participants had been in contact with someone with a PCR-confirmed or clinician-diagnosed COVID-19 case within 2 weeks of study entry. Each participant in the prospective study had whole blood, serum and a nasopharyngeal or oropharyngeal swab collected by mobile phlebotomists. Additional blood draws and questionnaires over an approximately 2-month period could optionally be provided by prospective study participants. Prospective study blood samples were shipped either frozen or at room temperature before DNA extraction. The germline V gene provides CDR1 MRHNA and CDR2 SNTAGT. From cysteine to phenylalanine, the CDR3 is 14 amino acids long. The retained sequence is limited to the CDR3, 42 bases, with the frame set at the first base. V lost 5 bases and J lost 5 bases, and the count of bases not matched to a germline gene is 4.

TCRbeta CDR3 regions were amplified from genomic DNA by means of the immunoSEQ Assay, a bias-controlled multiplex PCR. As for the authors' bioinformatics: The number of nucleated cells in each sample was estimated from the amplification of reference gene primers within the assay. To quantify the absolute abundance of each unique TCRbeta CDR3 rearrangement, sequence reads were collapsed and filtered. For each sample, productive Simpson clonality was calculated as the square root of Simpson's diversity index over productive rearrangements. TCRdb carries this immuneACCESS record with in-frame sequences only. Its versions omit some clonotypes, under half of them owing to an unresolved V gene in the studies checked, with the rest unexplained. V, J and clone size are those of that table, while D and trimming were read from the DNA. A total of under 400,000 clones appear in this sample, about nine tenths of them only once. Around 0.92% of the sample is taken by the ten largest.

This clone occurred once. What antigen it recognizes has not been identified. No much larger clone exists at a distance of one base, and base qualities are not known. This sequence originates from a woman in her twenties or thirties who had been exposed to COVID-19. The chain employs TRBV6-4 and TRBJ2-1, and TRBD1 matches 9 of the central bases. Sequencing was carried out using PBMCs or T cells enriched from blood (not recorded which). CDR3 protein: CASSIRQGDNEQFF. The DNA is TGTGCCAGCAGTATCCGACAGGGGGACAATGAGCAGTTCTTC.